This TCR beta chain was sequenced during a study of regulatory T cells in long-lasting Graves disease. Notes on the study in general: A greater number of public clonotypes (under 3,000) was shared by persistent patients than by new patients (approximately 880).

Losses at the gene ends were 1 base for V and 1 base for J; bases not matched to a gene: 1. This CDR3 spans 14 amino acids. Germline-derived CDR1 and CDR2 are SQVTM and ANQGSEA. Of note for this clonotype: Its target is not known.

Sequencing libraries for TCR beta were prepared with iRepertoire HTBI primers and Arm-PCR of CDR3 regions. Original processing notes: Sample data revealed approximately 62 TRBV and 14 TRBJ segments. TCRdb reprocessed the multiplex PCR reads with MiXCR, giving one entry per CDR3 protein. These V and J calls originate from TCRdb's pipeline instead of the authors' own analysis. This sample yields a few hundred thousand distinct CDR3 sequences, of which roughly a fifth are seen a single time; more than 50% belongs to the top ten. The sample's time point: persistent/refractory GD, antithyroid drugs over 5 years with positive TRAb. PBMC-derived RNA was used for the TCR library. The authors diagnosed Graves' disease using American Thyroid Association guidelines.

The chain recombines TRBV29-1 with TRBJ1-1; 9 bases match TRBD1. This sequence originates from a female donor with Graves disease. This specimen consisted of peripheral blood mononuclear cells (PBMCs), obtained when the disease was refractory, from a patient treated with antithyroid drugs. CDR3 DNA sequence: TGCAGCGTTGAAGTGGGACAGGGGAACACTGAAGCTTTCTTT. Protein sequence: CSVEVGQGNTEAFF. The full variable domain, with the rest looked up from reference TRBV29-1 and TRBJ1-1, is SAVISQKPSRDICQRGTSLTIQCQVDSQVTMMFWYRQQPGQSLTLIATANQGSEATYESGFVIDKFPISRPNLTFSTLTVSNMSPEDSSIYLCSVEVGQGNTEAFFGQGTRLTVV.